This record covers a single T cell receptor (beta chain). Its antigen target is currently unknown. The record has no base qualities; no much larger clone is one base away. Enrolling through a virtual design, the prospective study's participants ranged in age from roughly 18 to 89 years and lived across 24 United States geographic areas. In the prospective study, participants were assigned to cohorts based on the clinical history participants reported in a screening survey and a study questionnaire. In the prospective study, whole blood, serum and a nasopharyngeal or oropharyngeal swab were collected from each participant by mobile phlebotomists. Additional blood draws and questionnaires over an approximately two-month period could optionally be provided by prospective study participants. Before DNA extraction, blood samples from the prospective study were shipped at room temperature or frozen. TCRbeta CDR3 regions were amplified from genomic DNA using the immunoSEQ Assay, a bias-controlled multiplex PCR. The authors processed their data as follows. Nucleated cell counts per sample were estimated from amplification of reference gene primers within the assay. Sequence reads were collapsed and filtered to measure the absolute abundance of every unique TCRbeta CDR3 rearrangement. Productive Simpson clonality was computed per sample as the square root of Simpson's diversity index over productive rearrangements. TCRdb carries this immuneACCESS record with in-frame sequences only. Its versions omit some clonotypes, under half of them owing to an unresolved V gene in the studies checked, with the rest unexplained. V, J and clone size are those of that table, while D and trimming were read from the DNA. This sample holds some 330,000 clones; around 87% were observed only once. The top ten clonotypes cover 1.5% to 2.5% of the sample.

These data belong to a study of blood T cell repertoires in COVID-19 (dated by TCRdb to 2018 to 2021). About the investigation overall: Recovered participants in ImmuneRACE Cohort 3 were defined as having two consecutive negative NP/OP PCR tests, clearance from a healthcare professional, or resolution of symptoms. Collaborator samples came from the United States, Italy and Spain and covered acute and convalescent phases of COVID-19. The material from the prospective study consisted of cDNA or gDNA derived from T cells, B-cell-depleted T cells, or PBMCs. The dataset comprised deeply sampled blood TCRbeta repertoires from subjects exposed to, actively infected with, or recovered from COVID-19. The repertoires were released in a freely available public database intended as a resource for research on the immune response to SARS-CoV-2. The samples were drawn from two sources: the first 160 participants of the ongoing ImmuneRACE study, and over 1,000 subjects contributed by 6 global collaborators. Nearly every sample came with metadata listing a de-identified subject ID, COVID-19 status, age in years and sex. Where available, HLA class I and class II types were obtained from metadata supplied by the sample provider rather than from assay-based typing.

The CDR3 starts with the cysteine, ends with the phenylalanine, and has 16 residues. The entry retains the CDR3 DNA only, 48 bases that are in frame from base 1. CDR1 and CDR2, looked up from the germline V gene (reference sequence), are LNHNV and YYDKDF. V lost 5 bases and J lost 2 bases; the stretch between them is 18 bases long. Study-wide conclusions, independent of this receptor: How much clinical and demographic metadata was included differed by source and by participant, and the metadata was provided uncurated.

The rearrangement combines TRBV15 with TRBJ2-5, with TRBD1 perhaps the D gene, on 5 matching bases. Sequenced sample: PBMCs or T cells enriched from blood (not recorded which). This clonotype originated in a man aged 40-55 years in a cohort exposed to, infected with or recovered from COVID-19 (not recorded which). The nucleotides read TGTGCCACCAGCCCACGGACACCTGTAATTCAAGAGACCCAGTACTTC. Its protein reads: CATSPRTPVIQETQYF.